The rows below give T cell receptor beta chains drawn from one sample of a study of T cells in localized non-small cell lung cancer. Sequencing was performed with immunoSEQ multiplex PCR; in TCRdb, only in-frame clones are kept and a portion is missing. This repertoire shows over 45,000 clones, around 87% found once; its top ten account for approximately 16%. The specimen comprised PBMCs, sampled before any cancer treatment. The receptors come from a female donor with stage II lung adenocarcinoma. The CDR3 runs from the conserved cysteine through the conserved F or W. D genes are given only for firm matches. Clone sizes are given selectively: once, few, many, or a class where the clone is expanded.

TGTGCCAGCAGCCCCCCCTGGGAGGGTACGACGGCTTTCTTT	CASSPPWEGTTAFF	TRBV11-2	NA	NA	TRBJ1-1
TGTGCCAGCAGCTCGCCTCTTGGGGATGAAAAACTGTTTTTT	CASSSPLGDEKLFF	TRBV11-2	NA	NA	TRBJ1-4
TGTGCCATCAGCCGGGACAGCTACGAGCAGTACTTC	CAISRDSYEQYF	TRBV10-3	NA	TRBD1	TRBJ2-7
TGTGCCTGGAGTAAACCGGGACAGGGTAAATACGAGCAGTACTTC	CAWSKPGQGKYEQYF	TRBV30	NA	TRBD1	TRBJ2-7
TGCGCCAGCAGCTTGGGAGGACAAGAGACCCAGTACTTC	CASSLGGQETQYF	TRBV5-1	NA	NA	TRBJ2-5
TGCGCCAGCAGCTCGGACCCCTCAGCGGCTTACGAGCAGTACTTC	CASSSDPSAAYEQYF	TRBV5-1	NA	NA	TRBJ2-7
TGTGCCACCAGCAGAGAGGGGGCCCAAGAGACCCAGTACTTC	CATSREGAQETQYF	TRBV15	NA	NA	TRBJ2-5
TGTGCCAGCATAAGGGGCCGGGTAGGCGAAGAGACCCAGTACTTC	CASIRGRVGEETQYF	TRBV2	NA	NA	TRBJ2-5
TGTGCCAGCAGGCCTGTGCAGGGAGCTTTCTTT	CASRPVQGAFF	TRBV6-1	NA	NA	TRBJ1-1
TGTGCCAGCAGCGTAGAACAGGGAACCCACTATGGCTACACCTTC	CASSVEQGTHYGYTF	TRBV9	few	NA	TRBJ1-2
TGTGCCAGCAGTTACGGGACACCCAACTATGGCTACACCTTC	CASSYGTPNYGYTF	TRBV6-6	NA	NA	TRBJ1-2
TGTGCCAGCAGTGGGGAGGGTACGAACACTGAAGCTTTCTTT	CASSGEGTNTEAFF	TRBV2	NA	NA	TRBJ1-1
TGTGCCAGCAGTCTCCTGGGGGGCGCAGAGACCCAGTACTTC	CASSLLGGAETQYF	TRBV2	NA	NA	TRBJ2-5
TGTGCCAGCAGCTTATCAGGGGGCACCGGGGAGCTGTTTTTT	CASSLSGGTGELFF	TRBV7-7	NA	TRBD1	TRBJ2-2
TGTGCCAGCAGTTCGGGACAGGGATTAGTTTACACCTTC	CASSSGQGLVYTF	TRBV28	NA	TRBD1	TRBJ1-2
TGTGCCATCAGTGAAGCTAGCGGCCACTACGAGCAGTACTTC	CAISEASGHYEQYF	TRBV10-3	NA	TRBD2	TRBJ2-7
TGTGCCAGCAGCTTGGAGGCACCGCCGTCGAACACTGAAGCTTTCTTT	CASSLEAPPSNTEAFF	TRBV5-5	NA	NA	TRBJ1-1
TGTGCCACCATGCTGCAGGGACAGGGGCTCTACGAGCAGTACTTC	CATMLQGQGLYEQYF	TRBV2	NA	TRBD1	TRBJ2-7
TGTGCCAGCAGCCTGGACTCCACCCAGTACTTC	CASSLDSTQYF	TRBV7-2	NA	NA	TRBJ2-5
TGTGCCAGTAGTATATCCAGCGGGGAGCACAATGAGCAGTTCTTC	CASSISSGEHNEQFF	TRBV19	NA	TRBD2	TRBJ2-1
TGTGCCAGCAGTCCATCCGACAGGTCGAACACTGAAGCTTTCTTT	CASSPSDRSNTEAFF	TRBV6-4	few	NA	TRBJ1-1
TGCGCCAGCACCCGGGCGGGACAGGGGAAACGAACCGGGGAGCTGTTTTTT	CASTRAGQGKRTGELFF	TRBV5-1	few	TRBD1	TRBJ2-2
TGTGCCAGCAGCTTAGGTACAACAGCTAACTATGGCTACACCTTC	CASSLGTTANYGYTF	TRBV7-6	once	NA	TRBJ1-2
TGTGCCAGCAGTGGGGACAGGGACTCTGGGGCCAACGTCCTGACTTTC	CASSGDRDSGANVLTF	TRBV6-1	NA	TRBD1	TRBJ2-6
TGTGCCAGCTCACTTACTAGCGGGGGGACCCACAATGAGCAGTTCTTC	CASSLTSGGTHNEQFF	TRBV18	NA	TRBD2	TRBJ2-1
TGTGCCAGCAGGGTAACGAACACCGGGGAGCTGTTTTTT	CASRVTNTGELFF	TRBV9	NA	NA	TRBJ2-2
TGTGCCAGCAGCGGGGCCTCTCCGCGCTACACCTTC	CASSGASPRYTF	TRBV5-4	NA	NA	TRBJ1-2
TGTGCCAGCAGCCAAGATAGGCGGGAACCTAGCACAGATACGCAGTATTTT	CASSQDRREPSTDTQYF	TRBV4-2	NA	NA	TRBJ2-3